The clone carrying this T cell receptor (beta chain) was detected many times. TCRdb reprocessed the 5' RACE reads with MiXCR, giving one entry per CDR3 protein. The data show about 26,000 distinct CDR3 sequences, less than 4.5% seen once. These data belong to a study of early T cells in non-severe SARS-CoV-2 infection. This CDR3 has 19 residues. CDR1 is MGHRA, CDR2 YSYEKL, per germline. J gave up 2 bases and V 0 bases, and 9 bases lay outside the gene matches. V and J are TRBV4-1 and TRBJ2-2, with 10 bases lining up with TRBD2. This clonotype was obtained from an adult who was a healthcare worker with PCR-confirmed SARS-CoV-2 infection or an uninfected control (not recorded which). Sequenced: whole blood. CDR3 sequence: CASSQDGASGSLNTGELFF. CDR3 sequence (DNA): TGCGCCAGCAGCCAAGATGGTGCTAGCGGGAGTCTTAACACCGGGGAGCTGTTTTTT.